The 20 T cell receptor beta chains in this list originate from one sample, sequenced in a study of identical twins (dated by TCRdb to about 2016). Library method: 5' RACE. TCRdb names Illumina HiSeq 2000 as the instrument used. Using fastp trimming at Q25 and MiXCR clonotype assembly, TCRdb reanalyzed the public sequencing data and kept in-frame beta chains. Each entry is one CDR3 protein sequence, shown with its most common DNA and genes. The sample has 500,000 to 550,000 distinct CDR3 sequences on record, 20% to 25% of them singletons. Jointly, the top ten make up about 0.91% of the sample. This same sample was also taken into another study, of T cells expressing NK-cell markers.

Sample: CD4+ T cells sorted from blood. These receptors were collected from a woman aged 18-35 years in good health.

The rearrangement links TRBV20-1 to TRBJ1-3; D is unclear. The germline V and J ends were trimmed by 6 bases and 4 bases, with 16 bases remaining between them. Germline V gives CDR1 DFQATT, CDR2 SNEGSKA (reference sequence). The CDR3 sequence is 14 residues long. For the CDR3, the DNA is TGCAGTGCCGAGACGGACTACCAAGGAAACACCATATATTTT. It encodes CSAETDYQGNTIYF.

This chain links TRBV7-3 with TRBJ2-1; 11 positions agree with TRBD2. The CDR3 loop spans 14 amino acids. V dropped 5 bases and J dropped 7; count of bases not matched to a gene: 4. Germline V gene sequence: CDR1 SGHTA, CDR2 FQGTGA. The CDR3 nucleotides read TGTGCCAGCAGCATGGGACTAGCGGAGAATGAGCAGTTCTTC. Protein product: CASSMGLAENEQFF.

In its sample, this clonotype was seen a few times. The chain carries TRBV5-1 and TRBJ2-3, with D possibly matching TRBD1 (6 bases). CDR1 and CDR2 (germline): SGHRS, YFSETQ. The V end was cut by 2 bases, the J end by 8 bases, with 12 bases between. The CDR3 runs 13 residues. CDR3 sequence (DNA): TGCGCCAGCAGCTTCCCTCAACAGGGTACGCAGTATTTT. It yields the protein CASSFPQQGTQYF. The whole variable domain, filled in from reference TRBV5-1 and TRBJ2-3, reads KAGVTQTPRYLIKTRGQQVTLSCSPISGHRSVSWYQQTPGQGLQFLFEYFSETQRNKGNFPGRFSGRQFSNSRSEMNVSTLELGDSALYLCASSFPQQGTQYFGPGTRLTVL.

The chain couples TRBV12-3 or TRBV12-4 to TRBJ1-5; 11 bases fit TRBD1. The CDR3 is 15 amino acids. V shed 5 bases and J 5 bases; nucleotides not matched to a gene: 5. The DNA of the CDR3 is TGTGCCAGCAGTCCCGGGACAGGGGGTTATCAGCCCCAGCATTTT. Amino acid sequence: CASSPGTGGYQPQHF.

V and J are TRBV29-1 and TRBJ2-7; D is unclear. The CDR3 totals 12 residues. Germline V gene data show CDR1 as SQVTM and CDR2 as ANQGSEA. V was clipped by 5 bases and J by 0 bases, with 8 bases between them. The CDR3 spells CSVYDISYEQYF. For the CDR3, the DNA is TGCAGCGTTTACGACATCTCCTACGAGCAGTACTTC.

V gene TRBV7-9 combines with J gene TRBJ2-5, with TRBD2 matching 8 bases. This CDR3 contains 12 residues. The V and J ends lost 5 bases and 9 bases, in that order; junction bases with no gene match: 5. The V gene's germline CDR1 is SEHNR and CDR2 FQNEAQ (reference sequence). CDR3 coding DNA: TGTGCCAGCAGCCCCACTAGCGGCGCCCAGTACTTC. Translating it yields CASSPTSGAQYF.

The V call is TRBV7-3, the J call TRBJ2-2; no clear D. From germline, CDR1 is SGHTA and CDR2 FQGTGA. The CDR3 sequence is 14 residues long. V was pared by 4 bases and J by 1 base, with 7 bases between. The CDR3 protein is CASSSRRNTGELFF. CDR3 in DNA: TGTGCCAGCAGCTCACGCCGGAACACCGGGGAGCTGTTTTTT.

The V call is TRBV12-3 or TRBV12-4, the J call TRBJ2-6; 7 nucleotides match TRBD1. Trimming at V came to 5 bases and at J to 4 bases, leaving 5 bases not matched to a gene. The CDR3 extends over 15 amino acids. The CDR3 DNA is TGTGCCAGCAGTCGGACAGGTTCCGGGGCCAACGTCCTGACTTTC. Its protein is CASSRTGSGANVLTF.

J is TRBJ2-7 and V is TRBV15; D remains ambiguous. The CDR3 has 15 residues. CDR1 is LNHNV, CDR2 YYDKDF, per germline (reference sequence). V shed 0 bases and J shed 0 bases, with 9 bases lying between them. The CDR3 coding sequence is TGTGCCACCAGCAGAGAATATCAGAGCTCCTACGAGCAGTACTTC. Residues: CATSREYQSSYEQYF.

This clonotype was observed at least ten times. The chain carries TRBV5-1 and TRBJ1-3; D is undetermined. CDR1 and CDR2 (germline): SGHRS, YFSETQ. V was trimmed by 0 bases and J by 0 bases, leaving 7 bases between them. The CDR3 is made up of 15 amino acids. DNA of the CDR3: TGCGCCAGCAGCTTGGTCTTCGGCTCTGGAAACACCATATATTTT. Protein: CASSLVFGSGNTIYF.

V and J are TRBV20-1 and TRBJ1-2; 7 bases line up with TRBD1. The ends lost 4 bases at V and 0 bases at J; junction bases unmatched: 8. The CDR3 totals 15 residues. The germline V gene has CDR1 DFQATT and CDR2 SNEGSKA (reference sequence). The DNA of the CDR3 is TGCAGTGCTACCAGTCCCGGGACAGCTAACTATGGCTACACCTTC. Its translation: CSATSPGTANYGYTF.

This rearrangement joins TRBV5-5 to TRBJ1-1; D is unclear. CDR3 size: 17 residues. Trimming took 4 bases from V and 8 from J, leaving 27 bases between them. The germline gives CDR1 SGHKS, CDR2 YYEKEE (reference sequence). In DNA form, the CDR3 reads TGTGCCAGCAGCACTCATCGCGGAAAGATTAGAGCCCCCGAAGCTTTCTTT. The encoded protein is CASSTHRGKIRAPEAFF. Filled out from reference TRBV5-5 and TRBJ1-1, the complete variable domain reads DAGVTQSPTHLIKTRGQQVTLRCSPISGHKSVSWYQQVLGQGPQFIFQYYEKEERGRGNFPDRFSARQFPNYSSELNVNALLLGDSALYLCASSTHRGKIRAPEAFFGQGTRLTVV.

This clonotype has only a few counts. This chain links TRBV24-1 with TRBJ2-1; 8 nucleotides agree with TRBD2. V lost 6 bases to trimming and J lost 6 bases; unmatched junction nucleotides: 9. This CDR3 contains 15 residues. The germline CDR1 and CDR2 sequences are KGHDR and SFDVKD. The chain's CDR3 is CATSNSGLGVNEQFF. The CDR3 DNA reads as TGTGCCACCAGTAACTCGGGACTAGGGGTCAATGAGCAGTTCTTC.

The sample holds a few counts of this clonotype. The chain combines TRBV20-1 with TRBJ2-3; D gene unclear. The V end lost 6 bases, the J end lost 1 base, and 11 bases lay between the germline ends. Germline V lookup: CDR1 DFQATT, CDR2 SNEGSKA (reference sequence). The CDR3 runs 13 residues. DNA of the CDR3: TGCAGTGCGTCTTATCCCGGCACAGATACGCAGTATTTT. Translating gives CSASYPGTDTQYF.

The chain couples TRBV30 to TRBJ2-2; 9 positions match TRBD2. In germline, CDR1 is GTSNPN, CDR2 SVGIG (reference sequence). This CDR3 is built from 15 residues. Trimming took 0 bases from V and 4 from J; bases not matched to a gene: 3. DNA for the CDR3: TGTGCCTGGAGTGTAGCTAGCGGGGTCACCGGGGAGCTGTTTTTT. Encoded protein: CAWSVASGVTGELFF. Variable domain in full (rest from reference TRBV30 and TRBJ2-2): SQTIHQWPATLVQPVGSPLSLECTVEGTSNPNLYWYRQAAGRGLQLLFYSVGIGQISSEVPQNLSASRPQDRQFILSSKKLLLSDSGFYLCAWSVASGVTGELFFGEGSRLTVL.

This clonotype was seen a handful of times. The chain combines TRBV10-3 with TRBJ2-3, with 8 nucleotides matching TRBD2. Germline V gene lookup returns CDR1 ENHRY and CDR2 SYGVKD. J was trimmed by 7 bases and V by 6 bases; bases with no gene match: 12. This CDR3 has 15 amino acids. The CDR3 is CAIRELSGSGNTQYF. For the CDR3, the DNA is TGTGCCATCAGGGAGCTCAGCGGGAGTGGTAATACGCAGTATTTT.

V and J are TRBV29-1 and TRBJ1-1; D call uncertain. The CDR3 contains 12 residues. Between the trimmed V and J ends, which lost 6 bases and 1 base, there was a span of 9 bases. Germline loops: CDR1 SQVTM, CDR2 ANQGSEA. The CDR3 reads CSVAAGNTEAFF. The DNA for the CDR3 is TGCAGCGTCGCGGCAGGGAACACTGAAGCTTTCTTT.

The CDR3 loop is CASSATGLGVAKNIQYF. CDR3 DNA: TGTGCCAGCAGCGCGACAGGGTTGGGGGTAGCCAAAAACATTCAGTACTTC. The chain couples TRBV27 to TRBJ2-4; TRBD1 aligns across 7 bases. The CDR3 contains 17 residues. Per germline, CDR1 MNHEY and CDR2 SMNVEV (reference sequence). V shed 6 bases and J 0 bases; nucleotides not matched to a gene: 11.

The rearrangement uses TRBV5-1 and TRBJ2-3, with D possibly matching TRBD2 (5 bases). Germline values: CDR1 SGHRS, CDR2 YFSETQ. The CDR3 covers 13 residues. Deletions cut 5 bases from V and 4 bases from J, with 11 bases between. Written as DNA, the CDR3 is TGCGCCAGCAGAAAAGCTAGCTCAGATACGCAGTATTTT. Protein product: CASRKASSDTQYF.

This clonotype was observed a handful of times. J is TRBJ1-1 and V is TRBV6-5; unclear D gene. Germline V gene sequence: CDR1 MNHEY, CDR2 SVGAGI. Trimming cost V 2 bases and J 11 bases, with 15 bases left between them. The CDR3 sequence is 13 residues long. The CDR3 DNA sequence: TGTGCCAGCAGTTACGATTGGACGGCCCAGGCTTTCTTT. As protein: CASSYDWTAQAFF.